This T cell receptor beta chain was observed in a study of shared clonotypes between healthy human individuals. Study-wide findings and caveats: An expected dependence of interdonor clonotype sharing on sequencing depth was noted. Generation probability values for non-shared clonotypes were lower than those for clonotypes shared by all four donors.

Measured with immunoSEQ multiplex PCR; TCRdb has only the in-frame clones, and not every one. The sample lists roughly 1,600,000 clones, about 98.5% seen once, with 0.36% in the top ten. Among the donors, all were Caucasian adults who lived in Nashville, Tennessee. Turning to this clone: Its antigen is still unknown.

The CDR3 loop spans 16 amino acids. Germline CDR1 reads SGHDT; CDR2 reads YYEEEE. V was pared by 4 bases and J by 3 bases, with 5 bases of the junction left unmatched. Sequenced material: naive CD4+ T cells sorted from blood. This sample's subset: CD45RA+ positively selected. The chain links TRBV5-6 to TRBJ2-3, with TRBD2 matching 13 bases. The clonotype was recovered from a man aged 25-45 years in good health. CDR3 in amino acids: CASSRGTSGNTDTQYF. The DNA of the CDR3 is TGTGCCAGCAGCCGTGGGACTAGCGGGAATACAGATACGCAGTATTTT.